The next 18 T cell receptor beta chains were all read from a single sample in a study of siplizumab effects on memory and regulatory T cells. Repertoires were generated with immunoSEQ multiplex PCR, while TCRdb's copy carries only in-frame clones and drops some. The sample lists some 97,000 clones, roughly nine tenths occurring once. Sequencing used Tregs sorted from blood. These TCRs come from a human donor in good health.

The CDR3 nucleotides are TGCGCCAGCAGCCAAGAAGGATCGGGGACAGCTATACGAAATGAGCAGTTCTTC. It codes for CASSQEGSGTAIRNEQFF. The chain has TRBV4-1 and TRBJ2-1, with 7 bases lining up with TRBD1. The germline gives CDR1 MGHRA, CDR2 YSYEKL. This CDR3 is built from 18 residues. The J segment lost 7 bases and the V segment lost 0 bases, leaving 15 bases of the junction unmatched.

The chain carries TRBV29-1 and TRBJ2-1; D may match TRBD1 or TRBD2 (5 bases each). Germline CDR1 SQVTM, CDR2 ANQGSEA. V was trimmed by 8 bases and J by 9 bases, leaving 14 bases between them. CDR3 length: 11 residues. This CDR3 reads CSTLGASEQFF. The CDR3 region has the DNA TGCAGCACACTAGGGGCCTCTGAGCAGTTCTTC.

The rearrangement uses TRBV6-5 and TRBJ1-2, with D tentatively TRBD1 (6 bases). Trimming pared 0 bases from V and 8 bases from J, leaving 16 bases between. The CDR3 is 15 residues long. From germline, CDR1 is MNHEY and CDR2 SVGAGI. Here the CDR3 reads CASSYSAGDVWGYTF. In nucleotides, the CDR3 is TGTGCCAGCAGTTACTCTGCAGGGGATGTATGGGGCTACACCTTC.

The chain is built from TRBV5-1 and TRBJ1-2; D possibly corresponds to TRBD1 (6 bases). Between the trimmed V and J ends, which lost 4 bases and 0 bases, there was a span of 13 bases. This CDR3 region has 15 residues. CDR1 is SGHRS, CDR2 YFSETQ, per germline. CDR3 sequence: CASSALQGSNYGYTF. CDR3 sequence (DNA): TGCGCCAGCAGCGCGTTACAGGGATCTAACTATGGCTACACCTTC.

This clone was seen a few times. V usage is TRBV30 and J usage is TRBJ1-1; D remains unclear. The germline gives CDR1 GTSNPN, CDR2 SVGIG (reference sequence). The CDR3 length is 14 residues. V lost 1 base and J lost 4, with 13 bases in between. The DNA of the CDR3 is TGTGCCTGGAGTGGGGCCATGCGGGGCACTGAAGCTTTCTTT. This gives the protein CAWSGAMRGTEAFF.

This chain links TRBV2 with TRBJ2-3, with 8 bases matching TRBD1. J was trimmed by 4 bases and V by 3 bases; bases with no gene match: 12. CDR3 length: 17 residues. Germline V lookup: CDR1 SNHLY, CDR2 FYNNEI. The CDR3 sequence: CASSDARRDRGPDTQYF. For the CDR3, the DNA is TGTGCCAGCAGTGATGCGCGAAGAGACAGGGGCCCAGATACGCAGTATTTT.

This chain joins TRBV20-1 and TRBJ2-7; a weak D match, TRBD2 (6 bases). Per the germline V gene, CDR1 is DFQATT and CDR2 is SNEGSKA (reference sequence). Between the trimmed V and J ends, which lost 7 bases and 6 bases, there was a span of 13 bases. The CDR3 has 11 amino acids. CDR3 loop: CSGGVFSEQYF. The CDR3 region has the DNA TGCAGTGGCGGGGTTTTTAGCGAGCAGTACTTC.

J is TRBJ2-2 and V is TRBV7-3, with D unclear. The length of the CDR3 is 16 residues. V lost 4 bases and J lost 0, with 12 bases in between. In germline, CDR1 is SGHTA, CDR2 FQGTGA. CDR3: CASSSRLDANTGELFF. The DNA of the CDR3 is TGTGCCAGCAGCTCCCGACTGGACGCGAACACCGGGGAGCTGTTTTTT.

The chain joins TRBV6-5 to TRBJ2-2; D is unresolved. Trimming shortened V by 3 bases and J by 5 bases, and 10 bases separated the two germline ends. There are 14 residues in the CDR3. Germline CDR1 MNHEY, CDR2 SVGAGI. The CDR3 region is CASSYSRDTGELFF. CDR3 DNA sequence: TGTGCCAGCAGTTATTCAAGGGATACCGGGGAGCTGTTTTTT.

This chain links TRBV5-4 with TRBJ2-7; D gene unclear. CDR3 length equals 15 residues. V shed 4 bases and J shed 0 bases, with 14 bases lying between them. The germline CDR1 and CDR2 sequences are SGHNT and YYREEE (reference sequence). This chain's CDR3 is CASSPWLVSSYEQYF. The CDR3 DNA reads as TGTGCCAGCAGCCCCTGGTTGGTATCCTCCTACGAGCAGTACTTC. The complete variable domain, with remaining parts taken from reference TRBV5-4 and TRBJ2-7, reads ETGVTQSPTHLIKTRGQQVTLRCSSQSGHNTVSWYQQALGQGPQFIFQYYREEENGRGNFPPRFSGLQFPNYSSELNVNALELDDSALYLCASSPWLVSSYEQYFGPGTRLTVT.

This rearrangement joins TRBV30 to TRBJ2-3; 9 nucleotides line up with TRBD1. The germline CDR1 and CDR2 sequences are GTSNPN and SVGIG (reference sequence). The CDR3 loop spans 17 amino acids. V dropped 3 bases and J dropped 4; count of bases not matched to a gene: 14. As DNA, the CDR3 is TGTGCCTGGAGGGACAGGGGTTTAAGCTTTGGGGCAGATACGCAGTATTTT. Its translation is CAWRDRGLSFGADTQYF.

This clone came up once. The rearrangement uses TRBV19 and TRBJ1-5; 8 nucleotides match TRBD1. V dropped 5 bases and J dropped 7; count of bases not matched to a gene: 7. The germline V gene has CDR1 LNHDA and CDR2 SQIVND (reference sequence). The CDR3 runs to 14 residues. The CDR3 nucleotides read TGTGCCAGTAGTGTGGACAGGGACGACCAGCCCCAGCATTTT. Protein product: CASSVDRDDQPQHF.

The chain couples TRBV6-1 to TRBJ2-1; no clear D. The CDR3 runs 12 residues. Germline CDR1 and CDR2: MNHNS and SASEGT. Trimming left V 6 bases short and J 3 bases short, with 6 bases between. Here the CDR3 DNA reads TGTGCCAGCAGACCAAACTACAATGAGCAGTTCTTC. Amino acid sequence: CASRPNYNEQFF.

The chain links TRBV18 to TRBJ2-7, with 8 positions matching TRBD1. Germline trimming cut 1 base from V and 1 base from J; bases unmatched to any gene: 9. This CDR3 has 17 residues. Germline-derived CDR1 and CDR2 are KGHSH and LQKENI. Written as DNA, the CDR3 is TGTGCCAGCTCACCACGGGCAGGGGGCGGCGATTCCTACGAGCAGTACTTC. Translation: CASSPRAGGGDSYEQYF.

The chain carries TRBV7-6 and TRBJ2-1; 11 nucleotides align to TRBD2. Germline CDR1 reads SGHVS; CDR2 reads FNYEAQ. J gave up 8 bases and V 5 bases, and 8 bases lay outside the gene matches. This CDR3 has 15 residues. DNA for the CDR3: TGTGCCAGCAGCCGTACTAGCGGGAGTGTCTATGAGCAGTTCTTC. Translating it yields CASSRTSGSVYEQFF.

This clone was seen only once. CDR3 in DNA: TGTGCCAGCAGGCTAATTCCAAGAGAGCAGTACTTC. Its translation: CASRLIPREQYF. V is TRBV2 and J is TRBJ2-7; D gene unclear. This CDR3 region has 12 residues. Trimming took off 6 bases at V and 7 bases at J, with 13 bases between the two ends. Looked up from germline, CDR1 is SNHLY and CDR2 is FYNNEI.

The rearrangement links TRBV6-5 to TRBJ2-5; TRBD1 matches at 8 bases. This CDR3 region has 15 residues. With 6 bases clipped from V and 4 bases from J, the junction kept 10 bases outside the gene matches. CDR1 and CDR2 from the germline V gene are MNHEY and SVGAGI. The DNA of the CDR3 is TGTGCCAGCAGGCCCGGGACAGGAGGAGGAGAGACCCAGTACTTC. Its protein is CASRPGTGGGETQYF.

This clone has a single count. V gene TRBV30 combines with J gene TRBJ1-2, with D uncertain. Trimming shortened V by 3 bases and J by 5 bases, and 13 bases separated the two germline ends. Germline CDR1 reads GTSNPN; CDR2 reads SVGIG (reference sequence). The CDR3 contains 13 residues. The CDR3 is CAWSFPVGYGYTF. The CDR3 bases are TGTGCCTGGAGCTTTCCCGTGGGATATGGCTACACCTTC.